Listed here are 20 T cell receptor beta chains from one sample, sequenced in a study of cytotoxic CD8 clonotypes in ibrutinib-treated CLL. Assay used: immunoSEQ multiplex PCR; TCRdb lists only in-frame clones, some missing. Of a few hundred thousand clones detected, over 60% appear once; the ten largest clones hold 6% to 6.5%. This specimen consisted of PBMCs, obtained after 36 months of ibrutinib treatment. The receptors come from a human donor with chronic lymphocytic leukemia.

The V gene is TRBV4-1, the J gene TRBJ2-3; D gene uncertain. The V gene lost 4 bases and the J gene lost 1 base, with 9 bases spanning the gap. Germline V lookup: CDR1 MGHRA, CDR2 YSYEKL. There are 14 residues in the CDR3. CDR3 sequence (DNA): TGCGCCAGCAGCCGAATTCCGGGCACAGATACGCAGTATTTT. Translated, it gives CASSRIPGTDTQYF.

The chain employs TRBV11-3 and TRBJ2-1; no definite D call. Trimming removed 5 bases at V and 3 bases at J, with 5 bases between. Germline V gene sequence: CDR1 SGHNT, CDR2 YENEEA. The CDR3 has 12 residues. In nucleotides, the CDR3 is TGTGCCAGCAGCAAGGACTACAATGAGCAGTTCTTC. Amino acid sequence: CASSKDYNEQFF.

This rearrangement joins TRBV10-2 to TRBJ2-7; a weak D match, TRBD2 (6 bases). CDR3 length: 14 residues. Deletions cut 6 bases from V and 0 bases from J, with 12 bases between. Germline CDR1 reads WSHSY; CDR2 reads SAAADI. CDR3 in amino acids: CASRGGAYSYEQYF. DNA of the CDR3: TGCGCCAGCAGGGGCGGGGCCTACTCCTACGAGCAGTACTTC.

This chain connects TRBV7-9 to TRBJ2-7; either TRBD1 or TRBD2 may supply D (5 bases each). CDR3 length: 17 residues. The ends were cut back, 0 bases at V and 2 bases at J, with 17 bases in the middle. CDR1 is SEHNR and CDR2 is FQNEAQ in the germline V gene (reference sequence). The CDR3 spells CASSLATLEGPAYEQYF. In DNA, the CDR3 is TGTGCCAGCAGCTTAGCTACACTTGAGGGGCCCGCCTACGAGCAGTACTTC.

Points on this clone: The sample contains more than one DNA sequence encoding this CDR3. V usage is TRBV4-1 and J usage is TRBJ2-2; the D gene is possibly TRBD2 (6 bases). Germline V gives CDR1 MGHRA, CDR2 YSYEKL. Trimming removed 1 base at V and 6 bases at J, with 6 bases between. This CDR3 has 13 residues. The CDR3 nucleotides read TGCGCCAGCAGCCAAGGACTAGCCGGGGAGCTGTTTTTT. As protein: CASSQGLAGELFF.

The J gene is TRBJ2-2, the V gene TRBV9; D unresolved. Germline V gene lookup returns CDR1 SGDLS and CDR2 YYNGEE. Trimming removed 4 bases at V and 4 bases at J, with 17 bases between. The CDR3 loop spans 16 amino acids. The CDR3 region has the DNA TGTGCCAGCAGCCAAAGACGGGTAACAAGCACCGGGGAGCTGTTTTTT. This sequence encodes CASSQRRVTSTGELFF.

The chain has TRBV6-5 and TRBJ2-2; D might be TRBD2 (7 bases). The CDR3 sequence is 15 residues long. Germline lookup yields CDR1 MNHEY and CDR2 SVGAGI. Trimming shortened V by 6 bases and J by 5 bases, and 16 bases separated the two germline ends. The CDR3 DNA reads TGTGCCAGCAGCCAAGGACTAGGGGGTACCGGGGAGCTGTTTTTT. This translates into CASSQGLGGTGELFF.

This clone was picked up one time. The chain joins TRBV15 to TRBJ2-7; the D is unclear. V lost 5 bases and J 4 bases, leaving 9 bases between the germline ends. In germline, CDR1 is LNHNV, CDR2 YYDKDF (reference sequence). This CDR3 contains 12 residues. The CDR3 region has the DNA TGTGCCACCAGCCCAACTTATTACGAGCAGTACTTC. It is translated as CATSPTYYEQYF.

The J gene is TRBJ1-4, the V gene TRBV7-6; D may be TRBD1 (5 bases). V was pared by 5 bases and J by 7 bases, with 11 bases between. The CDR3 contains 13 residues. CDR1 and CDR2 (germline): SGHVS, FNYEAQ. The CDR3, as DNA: TGTGCCAGCAGCAGGCAGGGTACTGAAAAACTGTTTTTT. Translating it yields CASSRQGTEKLFF.

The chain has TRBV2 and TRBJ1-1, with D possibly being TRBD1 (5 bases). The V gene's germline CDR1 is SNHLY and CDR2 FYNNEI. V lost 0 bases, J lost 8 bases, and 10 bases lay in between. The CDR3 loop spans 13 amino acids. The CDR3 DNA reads TGTGCCAGCAGTGAAGCCGTAGCAGGGGAAGCTTTCTTT. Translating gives CASSEAVAGEAFF.

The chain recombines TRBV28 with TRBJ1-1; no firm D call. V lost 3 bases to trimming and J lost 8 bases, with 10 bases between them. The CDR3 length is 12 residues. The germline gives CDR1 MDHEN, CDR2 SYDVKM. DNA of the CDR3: TGTGCCAGCAGTTTGGCAGCACGAGAAGCTTTCTTT. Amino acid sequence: CASSLAAREAFF.

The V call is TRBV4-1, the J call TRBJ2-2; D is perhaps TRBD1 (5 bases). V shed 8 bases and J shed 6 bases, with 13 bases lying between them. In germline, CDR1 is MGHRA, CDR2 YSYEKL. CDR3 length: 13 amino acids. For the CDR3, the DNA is TGCGCCAGCGGCAGGGTGGGCGCCGGGGAGCTGTTTTTT. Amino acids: CASGRVGAGELFF.

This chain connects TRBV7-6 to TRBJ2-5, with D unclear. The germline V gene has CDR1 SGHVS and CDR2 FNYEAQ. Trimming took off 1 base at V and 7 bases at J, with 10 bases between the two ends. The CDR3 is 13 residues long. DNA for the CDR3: TGTGCCAGCAGCTTAGAAACCCAGAGGACCCAGTACTTC. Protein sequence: CASSLETQRTQYF.

CDR3 bases: TGTGCCAGCTCACCTTACAGGGAGGAGCTGGACGAGCAGTACTTC. Amino acid sequence: CASSPYREELDEQYF. The chain has TRBV18 and TRBJ2-7, with D possibly called TRBD1 or TRBD2 (6 bases each). There are 15 residues in the CDR3. V gave up 3 bases and J gave up 5 bases, with 17 bases separating them. The V gene's germline CDR1 is KGHSH and CDR2 LQKENI.

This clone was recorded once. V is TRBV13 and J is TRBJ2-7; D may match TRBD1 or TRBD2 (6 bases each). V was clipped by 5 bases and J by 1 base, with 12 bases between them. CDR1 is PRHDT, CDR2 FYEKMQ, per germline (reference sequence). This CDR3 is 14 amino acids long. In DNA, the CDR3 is TGTGCCAGCAGCCCCCGGGGGCAGTCCTACGAGCAGTACTTC. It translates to CASSPRGQSYEQYF.

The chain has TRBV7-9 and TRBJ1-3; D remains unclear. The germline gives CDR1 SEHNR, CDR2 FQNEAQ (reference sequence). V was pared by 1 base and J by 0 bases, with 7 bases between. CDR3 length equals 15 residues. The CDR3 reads CASSLVGSSGNTIYF. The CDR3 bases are TGTGCCAGCAGCTTAGTCGGGAGCTCTGGAAACACCATATATTTT.

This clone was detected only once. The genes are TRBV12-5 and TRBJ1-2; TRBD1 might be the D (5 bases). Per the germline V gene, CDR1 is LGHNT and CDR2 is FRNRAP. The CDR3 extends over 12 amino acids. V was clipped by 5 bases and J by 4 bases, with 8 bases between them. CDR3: CASGGAIYGYTF. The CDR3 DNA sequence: TGTGCTAGTGGTGGGGCGATCTATGGCTACACCTTC.

CDR3 region: CASSSAGTARETQYF. DNA of the CDR3: TGTGCCAGCAGCTCCGCCGGGACAGCCAGGGAGACCCAGTACTTC. The chain combines TRBV11-2 with TRBJ2-5; 7 bases are shared with TRBD1. Germline assignment: CDR1 SGHAT and CDR2 FQNNGV. Trimming cost V 4 bases and J 5 bases; bases outside gene matches: 10. This CDR3 region has 15 residues.

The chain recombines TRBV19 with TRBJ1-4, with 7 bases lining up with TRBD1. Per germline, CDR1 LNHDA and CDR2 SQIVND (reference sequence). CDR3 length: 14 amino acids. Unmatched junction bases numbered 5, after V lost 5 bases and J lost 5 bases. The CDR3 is CASSLDRVNEKLFF. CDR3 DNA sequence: TGTGCCAGTAGTCTCGACAGGGTGAATGAAAAACTGTTTTTT.

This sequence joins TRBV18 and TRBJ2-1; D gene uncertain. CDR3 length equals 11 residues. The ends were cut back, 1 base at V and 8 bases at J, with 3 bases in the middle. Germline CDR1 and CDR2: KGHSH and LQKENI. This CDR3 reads CASSPLDEQFF. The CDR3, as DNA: TGTGCCAGCTCACCACTCGATGAGCAGTTCTTC.